This T cell receptor (beta chain) originates from a study of control samples from healthy donors and cancer patients. This clone was counted between two and nine times. The protocol was immunoSEQ multiplex PCR, while the TCRdb copy is restricted to in-frame clones and leaves out a portion. The sample yields around 76,000 clones, 75% to 90% seen once. The receptor was isolated from a woman in her forties or fifties with colorectal cancer. Sequencing input: PBMCs.

CDR3 coding DNA: TGTGCCAGCTCAATTCTTACCGGGACAAGGAACACTGAAGCTTTCTTT. Its protein product is CASSILTGTRNTEAFF. The rearrangement uses TRBV18 and TRBJ1-1, with D possibly matching TRBD1 (6 bases). The CDR3 length is 16 residues. CDR1 and CDR2 (germline): KGHSH, LQKENI. V was pared by 5 bases and J by 1 base, with 17 bases between. Using reference TRBV18 and TRBJ1-1 for the parts outside the CDR3, the full variable domain is NAGVMQNPRHLVRRRGQEARLRCSPMKGHSHVYWYRQLPEEGLKFMVYLQKENIIDESGMPKERFSAEFPKEGPSILRIQQVVRGDSAAYFCASSILTGTRNTEAFFGQGTRLTVV.